The text below deals with one TCR beta chain. Its antigen remains undetermined. Per-nucleotide qualities are absent, and no much larger clonotype sits a single base away. These data come from a study of T cell repertoires in cytomegalovirus infection (dated by TCRdb to about 2019). Regarding the research as a whole: Donor HLA type was relevant to the analysis, as public TCR beta signatures indicated carriage of CMV infection together with the matching HLA type. On the study overall, not on this receptor specifically: Carriers of CMV infection plus the relevant HLA type were discriminated by the cumulative frequency of public TCR beta family members in the study cohort and in an independent roughly 320-donor cohort. The ex vivo response was dominated by HLA-C-restricted CMV-specific TCR beta clonotypes, and the single most frequent clonotype in two of eight donors was supplied by these HLA-C-restricted clonotypes.

The instrument was an Illumina HiSeq 1500. Using fastp trimming at Q25 and MiXCR clonotype assembly, TCRdb reanalyzed the public sequencing data and kept in-frame beta chains. Rows are unified per CDR3 protein, each entry keeping the most common DNA and genes. The sample yields roughly 640,000 distinct CDR3 sequences; around 24% were counted once. The biggest ten clones account for 8% of the sample. The CDR1 and CDR2 encoded by the germline V gene (reference sequence) are MNHEY and SMNVEV. Trimming accounts for 6 bases at V and 5 bases at J, while the number of junction bases matched to no gene is 13. Its CDR3 holds 16 amino acids, cysteine through phenylalanine. Solely the CDR3 DNA is kept, with 48 bases framed from the first base.

The V and J genes are TRBV27 and TRBJ2-1; 7 nucleotides in the junction match TRBD2. This sequence was found in a human donor in good health (CMV status not recorded). Some clones in this sample may be carry-over from other donors' samples. Input material: CD8+ T cells from PBMCs. The CDR3 region reads CASSPWEAGAHNEQFF. The nucleotides read TGTGCCAGCAGCCCTTGGGAGGCGGGAGCCCACAATGAGCAGTTCTTC.